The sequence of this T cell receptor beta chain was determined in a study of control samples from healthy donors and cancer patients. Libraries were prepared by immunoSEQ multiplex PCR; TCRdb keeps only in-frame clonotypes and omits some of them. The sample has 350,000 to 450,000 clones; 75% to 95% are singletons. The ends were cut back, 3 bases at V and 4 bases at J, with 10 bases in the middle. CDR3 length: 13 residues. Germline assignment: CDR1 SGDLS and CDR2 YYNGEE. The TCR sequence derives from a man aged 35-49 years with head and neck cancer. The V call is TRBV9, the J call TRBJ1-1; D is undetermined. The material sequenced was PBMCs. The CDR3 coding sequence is TGTGCCAGCAGCGGAGGGTTGGCCACTGAAGCTTTCTTT. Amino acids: CASSGGLATEAFF.